A single sample gave rise to the 9 T cell receptor beta chains below, sequenced in a study of graft-versus-host responses after intestinal transplantation. Repertoires were generated with immunoSEQ multiplex PCR, while TCRdb's copy carries only in-frame clones and drops some. The sample contains about 97,000 clones, about 93% of which appear only once. The input for sequencing was PBMCs, taken about 450 days after intestinal transplant. These receptors originate from a human patient who received an intestinal transplant, so some T cells may come from the graft donor.

The chain links TRBV29-1 to TRBJ1-1; no firm D call. The CDR3 contains 11 residues. Germline CDR1 and CDR2: SQVTM and ANQGSEA. Trimming took 4 bases from V and 2 from J, leaving 5 bases between them. The chain's CDR3 is CSVGANTEAFF. The CDR3, as DNA: TGCAGCGTTGGAGCCAACACTGAAGCTTTCTTT.

The chain couples TRBV2 to TRBJ2-2; D call uncertain. The CDR3 has 16 residues. Trimming cost V 3 bases and J 1 base, with 12 bases left between them. Per germline, CDR1 SNHLY and CDR2 FYNNEI. CDR3 sequence reads: CASSDLGRWNTGELFF. The CDR3 nucleotides are TGTGCCAGCAGTGACCTCGGACGGTGGAACACCGGGGAGCTGTTTTTT.

This clone has more than one count but fewer than ten. V usage is TRBV10-1 and J usage is TRBJ2-7; D unresolved. The V gene's germline CDR1 is WNHNN and CDR2 SYGVQD (reference sequence). CDR3 length: 13 amino acids. The V end was cut by 4 bases, the J end by 5 bases, with 12 bases between. In DNA form, the CDR3 reads TGCGCCAGCAGTGCGTCCGTTTCTCACGAGCAGTACTTC. This codes for CASSASVSHEQYF.

This clone is a singleton in its sample. The genes are TRBV7-8 and TRBJ1-4, with D unclear. From germline, CDR1 is SGHVS and CDR2 FQNEAQ. V was pared by 2 bases and J by 5 bases, with 12 bases between. This CDR3 contains 15 residues. This CDR3 is CASSLFRTDNEKLFF. As DNA, the CDR3 is TGTGCCAGCAGCTTATTTCGGACGGACAATGAAAAACTGTTTTTT.

This chain links TRBV2 with TRBJ2-7; the D is unclear. This CDR3 contains 12 residues. The germline V and J ends were trimmed by 7 bases and 4 bases, with 11 bases remaining between them. The germline gives CDR1 SNHLY, CDR2 FYNNEI. This chain's CDR3 is CASTASGYEQYF. The CDR3 DNA follows: TGTGCCAGCACCGCGAGTGGGTACGAGCAGTACTTC.

The genes are TRBV27 and TRBJ1-1, with D hard to call. Germline assignment: CDR1 MNHEY and CDR2 SMNVEV (reference sequence). The CDR3 has 14 residues. With 6 bases removed from V and 5 bases from J, the gap between germline ends came to 16 bases. This CDR3 is CASSLDGLRTEAFF. The CDR3 nucleotides read TGTGCCAGCAGCCTGGACGGCCTAAGGACTGAAGCTTTCTTT.

CDR3 sequence reads: CASSFIWGPNTEAFF. CDR3 in DNA: TGCGCCAGCAGCTTTATTTGGGGGCCGAACACTGAAGCTTTCTTT. The V and J genes are TRBV5-1 and TRBJ1-1, with a weak D call TRBD1 (6 bases). Germline CDR1 reads SGHRS; CDR2 reads YFSETQ. V lost 2 bases and J lost 1, with 12 bases in between. CDR3 length: 15 amino acids. The full variable domain, rest sourced from reference TRBV5-1 and TRBJ1-1, is KAGVTQTPRYLIKTRGQQVTLSCSPISGHRSVSWYQQTPGQGLQFLFEYFSETQRNKGNFPGRFSGRQFSNSRSEMNVSTLELGDSALYLCASSFIWGPNTEAFFGQGTRLTVV.

The chain has TRBV2 and TRBJ2-2; D ambiguous. The V and J ends lost 5 bases and 2 bases respectively, with 0 bases between them. The CDR3 loop spans 11 amino acids. Germline V lookup: CDR1 SNHLY, CDR2 FYNNEI. CDR3 loop: CASSNTGELFF. The CDR3 nucleotides read TGTGCCAGCAGTAACACCGGGGAGCTGTTTTTT.

This chain connects TRBV7-3 to TRBJ1-2; D unclear. The CDR3 is made up of 16 amino acids. The ends were cut back, 1 base at V and 7 bases at J, with 19 bases in the middle. The germline CDR1 and CDR2 sequences are SGHTA and FQGTGA. The DNA for the CDR3 is TGTGCCAGCAGCTTAAGAGGTCGTGTAGGGTTCGGTGGCTACACCTTC. Amino acids: CASSLRGRVGFGGYTF.